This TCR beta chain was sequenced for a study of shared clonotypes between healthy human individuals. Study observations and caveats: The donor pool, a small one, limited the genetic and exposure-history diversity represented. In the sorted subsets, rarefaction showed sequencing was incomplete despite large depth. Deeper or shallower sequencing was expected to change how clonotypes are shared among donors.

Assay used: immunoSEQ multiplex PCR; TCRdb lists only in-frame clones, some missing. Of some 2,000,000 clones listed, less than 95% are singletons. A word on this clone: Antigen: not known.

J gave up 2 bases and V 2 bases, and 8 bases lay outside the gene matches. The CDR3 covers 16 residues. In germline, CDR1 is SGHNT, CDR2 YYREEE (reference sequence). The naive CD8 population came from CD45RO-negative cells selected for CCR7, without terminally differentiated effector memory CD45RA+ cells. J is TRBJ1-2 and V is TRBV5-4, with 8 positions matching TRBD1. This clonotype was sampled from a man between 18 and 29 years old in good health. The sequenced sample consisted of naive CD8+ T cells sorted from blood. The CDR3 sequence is CASSLLSTGENYGYTF. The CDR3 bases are TGTGCCAGCAGCTTACTATCGACAGGGGAAAACTATGGCTACACCTTC. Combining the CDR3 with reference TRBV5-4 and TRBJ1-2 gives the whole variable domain ETGVTQSPTHLIKTRGQQVTLRCSSQSGHNTVSWYQQALGQGPQFIFQYYREEENGRGNFPPRFSGLQFPNYSSELNVNALELDDSALYLCASSLLSTGENYGYTFGSGTRLTVV.